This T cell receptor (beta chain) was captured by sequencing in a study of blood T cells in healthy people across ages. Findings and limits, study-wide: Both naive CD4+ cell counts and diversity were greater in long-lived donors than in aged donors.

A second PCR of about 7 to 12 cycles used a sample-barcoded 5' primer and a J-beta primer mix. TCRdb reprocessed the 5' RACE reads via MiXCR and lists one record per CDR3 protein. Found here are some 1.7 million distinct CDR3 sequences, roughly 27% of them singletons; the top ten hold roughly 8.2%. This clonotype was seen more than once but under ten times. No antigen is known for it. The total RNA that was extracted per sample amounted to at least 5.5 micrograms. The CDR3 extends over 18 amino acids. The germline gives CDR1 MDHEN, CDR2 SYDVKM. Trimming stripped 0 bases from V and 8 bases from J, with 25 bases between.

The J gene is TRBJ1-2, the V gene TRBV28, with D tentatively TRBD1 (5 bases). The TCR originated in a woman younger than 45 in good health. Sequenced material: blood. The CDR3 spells CASSLWDGGGNSGGGYTF. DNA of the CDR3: TGTGCCAGCAGTTTATGGGACGGCGGGGGGAACTCGGGCGGCGGCTACACCTTC.